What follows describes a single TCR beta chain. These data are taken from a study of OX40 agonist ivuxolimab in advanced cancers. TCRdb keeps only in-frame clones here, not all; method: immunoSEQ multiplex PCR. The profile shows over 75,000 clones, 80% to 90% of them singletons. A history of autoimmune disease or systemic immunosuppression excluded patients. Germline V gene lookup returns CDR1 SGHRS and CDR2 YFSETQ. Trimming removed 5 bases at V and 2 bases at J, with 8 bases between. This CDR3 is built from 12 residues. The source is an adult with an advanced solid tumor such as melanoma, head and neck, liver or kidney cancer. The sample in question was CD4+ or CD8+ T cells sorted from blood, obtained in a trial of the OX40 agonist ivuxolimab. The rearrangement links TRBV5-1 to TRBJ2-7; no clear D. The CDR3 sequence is CASRGTTYEQYF. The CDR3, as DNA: TGCGCCAGCAGGGGTACTACCTACGAGCAGTACTTC.